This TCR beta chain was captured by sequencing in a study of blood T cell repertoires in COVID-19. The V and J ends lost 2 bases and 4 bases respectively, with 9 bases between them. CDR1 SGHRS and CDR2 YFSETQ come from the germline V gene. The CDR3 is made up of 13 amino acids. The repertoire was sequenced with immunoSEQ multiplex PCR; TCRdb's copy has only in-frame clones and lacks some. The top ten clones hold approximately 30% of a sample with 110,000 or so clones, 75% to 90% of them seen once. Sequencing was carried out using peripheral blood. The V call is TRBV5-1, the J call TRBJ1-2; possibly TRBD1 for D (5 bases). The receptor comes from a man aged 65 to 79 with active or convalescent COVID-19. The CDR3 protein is CASSFQGIYGYTF. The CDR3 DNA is TGCGCCAGCAGCTTTCAGGGAATCTATGGCTACACCTTC. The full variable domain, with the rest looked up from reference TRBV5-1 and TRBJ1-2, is KAGVTQTPRYLIKTRGQQVTLSCSPISGHRSVSWYQQTPGQGLQFLFEYFSETQRNKGNFPGRFSGRQFSNSRSEMNVSTLELGDSALYLCASSFQGIYGYTFGSGTRLTVV.